This T cell receptor beta chain emerged from a study of cytomegalovirus exposure and HLA in healthy donors (dated by TCRdb to about 2017). About the investigation overall: An earlier analysis of several hundred of the donors reported 276 Gb of sequence data and roughly 120 million unique TCR beta sequences obtained from about 179 million T cells. An early release that covered 640 HLA-typed donors contained around 300 gigabases of sequencing data and 80 million or so unique TCR sequences. Among the roughly 410 genotyped donors, roughly 80% belonged to the genetic ancestry cluster associated with self-reported Caucasian donors. The study was designed to test whether signatures of past pathogen exposure could be identified by cataloging public T cell receptors. The T cell repertoires of under 750 subjects were profiled by immunosequencing and related to cytomegalovirus serostatus. Besides the first cohort of under 700 subjects, a separate validation cohort made up of over 100 different subjects was used. The study combined high-throughput TCR immunosequencing, statistical association of individual TCRs with disease status, and machine learning to predict cytomegalovirus infection status. To study patterns of TCR occurrence, a later analysis re-analyzed previously published TCR beta repertoires from several hundred donors and added high-resolution HLA genotyping. The later analysis used no new phenotypic data to find candidate immune exposures, relying instead on TCR beta sequences and their occurrence across donors. An earlier analysis of fewer than 700 of the donors applied high-throughput TCR beta sequencing to assess whether each TCR beta V gene segment acted as functional or pseudogenic. Donor age, sex, ethnicity and CMV serostatus were collected together with the repertoire data. Genome-wide SNP genotypes for about 65% of the 666 donors were used in a later genetic analysis, which treated that subset as a discovery cohort. Every repertoire in the discovery cohort had been generated on one and the same sequencing platform. Both class I and class II loci were covered by HLA typing, at four-digit resolution. Typing coverage differed by locus: A, B, C, DRB1 and DQB1 were typed in roughly 620-630 donors, DQA1 in 500 to 550, DPA1 in 600 to 610, and DPB1 in 400 to 480. Five DR-DQ haplotypes were treated as single units for association and clustering because of strong linkage in the cohort. Among some 410 genotyped donors of the cohort, an average of around 250,000 unique TCR beta nucleotide sequences was sequenced per donor, of which roughly 17% were non-productive. What the authors observed across the whole study: Broadly in line with IMGT annotations, most TCR beta V segments showed up in productive rearrangements about 87% or about 30% of the time in an earlier analysis of several hundred of the donors. A later analysis found that most CMV-associated TCR beta chains appeared HLA-restricted, with HLA associations seemingly driven largely by CMV exposure. In a later genetic analysis, a missense DCLRE1C variant was associated with V-gene and J-gene trimming of TCR beta chains, and the association was replicated in an independent cohort. Three of the identified cytomegalovirus-associated TCR beta chains were confirmed in vitro to be specific for cytomegalovirus antigens. While some public TCRs were present in many individuals, most TCR sequences turned up only very rarely across donors. The study gave a list of 150 to 200 TCR beta chains associated with cytomegalovirus. The cohort was sequenced for TCR beta chains only, and without alpha or paired-chain data the features that could be detected were limited. In a later analysis, HLA-associated TCR beta chains were found to be more clonally expanded and to have lower generation probabilities than equally common non-associated chains. A later genetic analysis reported fewer N-insertions in productive TCRs among donors in an Asian-associated ancestry cluster than the approximately 670-donor mean. The authors suggested that the approach could potentially be extended to other disease states and immunological phenotypes. Roughly uniform sequencing depth across donors was assumed in presence/absence analyses, although this assumption may not hold. Assigning TCR associations to individual alleles was difficult when HLA alleles, especially DR and DQ, strongly co-occurred. A further reported finding was that TCR beta sequences accurately predicted the HLA-A and HLA-B alleles for most subjects in the first cohort. The classifier was reported to diagnose cytomegalovirus status with high specificity and sensitivity in both the original and validation cohorts. Correlated functional status among segregating V segments might reflect linkage disequilibrium, but an unknown experimental factor could not be ruled out. Because HLA typing was missing for some donors at each locus, association tests included only the typed subset. At a false discovery rate of 0.05, a later analysis linked approximately 18,000 TCR beta sequences to specific HLA alleles. Because counts were too low, seventeen rarely observed V segments, including chromosome 9 orphons, were excluded from the earlier analysis of 500 to 700 of the donors. The sequencing pipeline was judged likely to have produced a cluster of highly shared sequence variants as a technical artifact. According to a later analysis, TCR association rates differed among HLA loci, with DRB1 alleles showing the most associated TCRs and HLA-C alleles showing the fewest. Immune exposure information for the cohort was limited to CMV serostatus. Because the 87-base-pair reads could not distinguish some IMGT-functional V segments, including TRBV6-2 and TRBV6-3, those segments were excluded. A later analysis reported that several top co-occurrence clusters appeared linked to parvovirus B19, influenza, CMV and Epstein-Barr virus.

Preparation of the library involved the immunoSEQ multiplex PCR assay. The multiplex PCR relied on a mix of 60 forward primers for TCR Vbeta segments and 13 reverse primers for TCR Jbeta segments. The CDR3 region of rearranged TCR beta genes was amplified from genomic DNA with a multiplex PCR assay. On the Illumina HiSeq System, the amplified TCR beta libraries were sequenced as 87-base-pair reads. The paper's data handling went like this. Across the 700 or so repertoires, a later analysis counted 80 million or so unique TCR beta chains, around 11 million of which were shared by at least two donors. To remove PCR and sequencing errors, raw reads were error-corrected and collapsed into unique sequences using a nearest-neighbor algorithm that merged closely related sequences. Alignment of CDR3 sequences to IMGT reference sequences was used to assign V, D and J gene segments. For a sequence to be retained, at least a six-nucleotide match to both a V gene segment and a J gene segment was required. Rearrangements were called productive when the CDR3 lacked stop codons and stayed in frame with V and J; all others were non-productive. CDR3 was defined by IMGT convention, running from the second conserved V-encoded cysteine to the conserved J-encoded phenylalanine. The earlier analysis of about 610 of the donors excluded any sequence lacking an unambiguous match to a single V gene segment. An earlier analysis of fewer than 750 of the donors classified V segments as functional when productive rearrangements were above 56.7% and as segregating when the standard deviation between donors was above 5%. To diagnose cytomegalovirus status from the catalog of TCR beta chain sequences, a statistical classification framework was built. A later analysis assigned V and J genes by comparing TCR nucleotide sequences with IMGT/GENE-DB human TR gene sequences. Using the TCRdist pipeline, a later analysis assigned CDR3 sequences along with most-parsimonious VDJ recombination scenarios. In a later analysis, every TCR beta chain was defined by the combination of its CDR3 amino acid sequence and its V-gene family, and reads without a unique V-gene family were dropped. As a way to deal with suspected cross-contamination and a sequencing artifact, a later analysis dropped 450 to 600 nucleotide sequences that were highly shared and had low generation probability. A later analysis calculated a clonal expansion index for each public chain from normalized within-repertoire ranks of inferred template counts. In a later analysis, generation probabilities were computed using a VDJ recombination model fitted to out-of-frame rearrangements, and the results were checked against IGoR. In a later analysis, hypergeometric tests were used to score TCR-TCR, TCR-HLA and TCR-CMV co-occurrence, with a repertoire-size bias correction applied to TCR pairs. In a later analysis, false discovery rates were estimated by permuting HLA or CMV assignments 20 times. A later analysis grouped co-occurring TCRs with DBSCAN, adding TCRdist sequence similarity when clustering within HLA-allele-positive subsets. Repertoires with fewer than 30,000 or more than 120,000 public chains, plus five repertoires with anomalous nucleotide sharing, were excluded from co-occurrence clustering. Sourced from immuneACCESS, this table was stored by TCRdb with only in-frame sequences that have V and J called. A share of the clones is absent; for the studies checked, an unresolved V gene accounts for under half, and the remainder has no known explanation. That table supplies the V and J calls and clone size; D and trimming were determined from the DNA. The sample table contains about 130,000 clones; only one count was recorded for less than 85% of them. The top ten clones comprise 1% of the sample.

The germline V gene (reference sequence) supplies CDR1 MNHEY and CDR2 SMNVEV. Measured from the cysteine to the phenylalanine, the CDR3 is 18 residues long. CDR3 DNA only is kept here, 54 bases in frame from base 1. Trimmed from V: 5 bases; trimmed from J: 0 bases; junction bases lacking a gene match: 11. The cohort comprised under 700 healthy bone marrow donors. At the time of sampling, all cohort members were nominally healthy, though unrecorded immune exposures were likely present. The donor was CMV seronegative and was included in the group of a few hundred seronegative cohort members. Each donor provided a peripheral blood sample, and peripheral blood mononuclear cells were used for TCR beta sequencing. The Qiagen DNeasy Blood Extraction Kit was used to extract genomic DNA from the blood cell samples. In regard to this clone: This clone's antigen is unknown. Base qualities are not provided; no much larger clone lies one nucleotide away.

The TCR was taken from a man aged 35 to 55 in good health and CMV-seronegative. Recombination linked TRBV27 to TRBJ2-1, and 9 junction bases match TRBD2. Sample: PBMCs. The base sequence is TGTGCCAGCAGTCTTAGACTAGCGGTCGTTAGCTCCTACAATGAGCAGTTCTTC. It specifies CASSLRLAVVSSYNEQFF.